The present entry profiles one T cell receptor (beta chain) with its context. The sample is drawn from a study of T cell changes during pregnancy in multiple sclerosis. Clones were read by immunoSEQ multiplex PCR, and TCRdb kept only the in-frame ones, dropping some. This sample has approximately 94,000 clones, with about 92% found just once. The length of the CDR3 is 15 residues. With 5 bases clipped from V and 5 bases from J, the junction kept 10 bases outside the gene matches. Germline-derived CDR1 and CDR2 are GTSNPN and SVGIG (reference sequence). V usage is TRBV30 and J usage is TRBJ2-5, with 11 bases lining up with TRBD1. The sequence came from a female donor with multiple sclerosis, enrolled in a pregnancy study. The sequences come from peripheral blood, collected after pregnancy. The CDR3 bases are TGTGCCTGGGGAGCCGGACAGGGGGCGATGGAGACCCAGTACTTC. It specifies CAWGAGQGAMETQYF. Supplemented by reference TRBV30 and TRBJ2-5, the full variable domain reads SQTIHQWPATLVQPVGSPLSLECTVEGTSNPNLYWYRQAAGRGLQLLFYSVGIGQISSEVPQNLSASRPQDRQFILSSKKLLLSDSGFYLCAWGAGQGAMETQYFGPGTRLLVL.